This T cell receptor (beta chain) was identified in a study of blood T cell repertoires in COVID-19. This clone was found a few times. Germline CDR1 reads MNHNS; CDR2 reads SASEGT. Trimming removed 2 bases from V and 7 bases from J, with 20 bases in between. CDR3 length: 17 amino acids. The method was immunoSEQ multiplex PCR; TCRdb's version includes in-frame clones alone and lacks a portion of them. Of roughly 140,000 clones in the sample, approximately 90% were seen once. This sequence originates from a woman in her sixties or seventies with acute or convalescent COVID-19. The rearrangement joins TRBV6-1 to TRBJ2-2, with D perhaps matching TRBD2 (6 bases). Sequences were obtained from peripheral blood. CDR3 residues: CASSESPQWPRGGELFF. The CDR3 bases are TGTGCCAGCAGTGAATCCCCCCAGTGGCCGCGGGGCGGGGAGCTGTTTTTT.